This T cell receptor beta chain was identified during a study of shared clonotypes between healthy human individuals. CDR3 size: 13 residues. V was pared by 4 bases and J by 2 bases, with 6 bases between. CDR1 is SGHTA and CDR2 is FQGNSA in the germline V gene. Generated by immunoSEQ multiplex PCR, the TCRdb table keeps only in-frame clones and is missing some. The sample includes 2 million to 3 million clones, more than 85% of them seen just once. The sample comprised naive CD4+ T cells from PBMCs. Subset meaning: CD45RA+ positively selected. The chain is built from TRBV7-2 and TRBJ1-3, with D uncertain. The TCR sequence derives from a man between 18 and 35 years old in good health. Some clones in this sample may be carry-over from other donors' samples. The CDR3 sequence: CASSSKTGNTIYF. CDR3 sequence (DNA): TGTGCCAGCAGCTCAAAAACTGGAAACACCATATATTTT.